The clone carrying this T cell receptor beta chain was seen many times. Its antigen remains unknown. A single record per CDR3 protein comes from TCRdb applying MiXCR to the 5' RACE reads. The sample lists about 350,000 distinct CDR3 sequences, over 4% seen once, with 20% to 25% in the top ten. This entry belongs to a study of T cells after yellow fever vaccination. The wider study: SMART-Seq v4 Ultra Low Input prepared the low-cell-number fractions.

From germline, CDR1 is SGHRS and CDR2 YFSETQ. The CDR3 is 15 residues long. V dropped 0 bases and J dropped 6; count of bases not matched to a gene: 2. Study-level results: Once the booster was given, most primary-vaccination clones reappeared, at around 95% for CD4 and more than 85% for CD8. Abundant clonotypes (contaminants from the bulk population) could be present in FACS-sorted repertoires.

The sample consisted of PBMCs, taken 5 days after the yellow fever booster vaccination. This chain links TRBV5-1 with TRBJ2-2; 10 bases agree with TRBD1. This sequence originates from a man aged 18 to 30 who received the YFV17D yellow fever vaccine. This chain's CDR3 is CASSLGQGAPGELFF. For the CDR3, the DNA is TGCGCCAGCAGCTTGGGACAGGGGGCTCCCGGGGAGCTGTTTTTT.